This TCR beta chain derives from a study of cytomegalovirus exposure and HLA in healthy donors. Trimming removed 0 bases at V and 3 bases at J, with 13 bases between. Germline loops: CDR1 SGHNT, CDR2 YYREEE (reference sequence). The CDR3 sequence is 16 residues long. TCRdb's table, derived via immunoSEQ multiplex PCR, lists solely in-frame clones and lacks some. The table lists 66,000 or so clones, approximately 97% of them singletons. Overall study results and limits: It was about 150 TCR beta chains that were listed as cytomegalovirus-associated. For most TCR sequences rarity was the rule, although some public TCRs occurred in many donors.

Remarks on this clone: The antigen remains unidentified.

Sequencing was done on a sample of PBMCs. This sequence originates from a young woman in good health and CMV-seropositive. The chain is built from TRBV5-4 and TRBJ2-1; D is undetermined. CDR3 in amino acids: CASSLAGGSYYNEQFF. The CDR3 DNA sequence: TGTGCCAGCAGCTTGGCAGGTGGCTCCTACTACAATGAGCAGTTCTTC.